These T cell receptor beta chains were read from a single sample in a study of shared clonotypes between healthy human individuals. The method was immunoSEQ multiplex PCR; TCRdb's version includes in-frame clones alone and lacks a portion of them. This sample yields hundreds of thousands of clones, of which approximately 79% are seen a single time; over 1.5% belongs to the top ten. Sequenced material: memory CD4+ T cells sorted from blood. Receptor source: a woman in her twenties or thirties in good health. The CDR3 runs from the conserved cysteine through the conserved F or W. A D gene is named only where the DNA matches it firmly. Clone size is given for some rows only: seen once, a few or many times, or a class if the clone is expanded.

D,size,J,V,CDR3,DNA
NA,NA,TRBJ2-2,TRBV23-1,CASSVLRVRGTGELFF,TGCGCCAGCAGTGTTCTGAGGGTTCGGGGCACCGGGGAGCTGTTTTTT
TRBD2,few,TRBJ2-7,TRBV6-1,CASSGSSGNYEQYF,TGTGCCAGCAGTGGTTCTAGCGGGAACTACGAGCAGTACTTC
TRBD1,once,TRBJ1-2,TRBV27,CASSRRGRLGGYTF,TGTGCCAGCAGTCGCAGGGGGCGCCTTGGTGGCTACACCTTC
NA,NA,TRBJ1-4,TRBV29-1,CSVAGQRKEKLFF,TGCAGCGTTGCCGGGCAGCGGAAGGAAAAACTGTTTTTT
NA,few,TRBJ1-4,TRBV23-1,CASSQETNTATNEKLFF,TGCGCCAGCAGTCAAGAGACTAACACCGCAACTAATGAAAAACTGTTTTTT
NA,NA,TRBJ1-4,TRBV27,CASSPPLTGENEKLFF,TGTGCCAGCAGTCCACCCTTGACAGGCGAGAATGAAAAACTGTTTTTT
NA,NA,TRBJ1-2,TRBV27,CASSFEARSYGYTF,TGTGCCAGCAGTTTCGAGGCCCGTTCCTATGGCTACACCTTC
NA,few,TRBJ1-4,TRBV15,CATSRVRGQGSEKLFF,TGTGCCACCAGCAGGGTGAGGGGCCAGGGGAGTGAAAAACTGTTTTTT
NA,NA,TRBJ1-2,TRBV10-3,CAISAPNYGYTF,TGTGCCATCAGCGCTCCTAACTATGGCTACACCTTC
NA,NA,TRBJ1-1,TRBV7-9,CASSFTVGTKNTEAFF,TGTGCCAGCAGCTTTACCGTAGGGACAAAGAACACTGAAGCTTTCTTT
NA,NA,TRBJ1-4,TRBV28,CASSLSAGVGLEKLFF,TGTGCCAGCAGTTTATCCGCGGGGGTGGGGCTTGAAAAACTGTTTTTT
NA,NA,TRBJ1-2,TRBV6-6,CASSASNFGGYTF,TGTGCCAGCAGTGCATCCAACTTTGGGGGCTACACCTTC
NA,NA,TRBJ2-2,TRBV18,CASSPGRGNTGELFF,TGTGCCAGCTCACCGGGACGTGGGAACACCGGGGAGCTGTTTTTT
NA,NA,TRBJ2-3,TRBV25-1,CASSEFFGRDMSTDTQYF,TGTGCCAGCAGTGAATTTTTTGGGCGGGACATGAGCACAGATACGCAGTATTTT
TRBD2,few,TRBJ2-7,TRBV30,CAWSVGRDYEQYF,TGTGCCTGGAGTGTGGGGAGGGACTACGAGCAGTACTTC
TRBD2,NA,TRBJ2-7,TRBV5-1,CASSLTSGSYEQYF,TGCGCCAGCAGCTTGACTAGCGGGAGTTACGAGCAGTACTTC
NA,NA,TRBJ1-1,TRBV29-1,CSVYRNTEAFF,TGCAGCGTTTACCGGAACACTGAAGCTTTCTTT
TRBD2,NA,TRBJ2-3,TRBV5-1,CASSLASGGTDTQYF,TGCGCCAGCAGCTTGGCTAGCGGCGGCACAGATACGCAGTATTTT
TRBD1,few,TRBJ1-3,TRBV2,CASDDRAGNTIYF,TGTGCCAGCGACGACAGGGCTGGAAACACCATATATTTT
NA,few,TRBJ1-5,TRBV19,CASSLDRQQPQHF,TGTGCCAGTAGCCTCGACCGGCAACAGCCCCAGCATTTT
TRBD1,NA,TRBJ1-2,TRBV23-1,CASSPPDRCVNGYTF,TGCGCCAGCAGTCCCCCGGACAGGTGTGTCAATGGCTACACCTTC
NA,NA,TRBJ1-5,TRBV28,CASSLSLGRENQPQHF,TGTGCCAGCAGTTTATCCCTCGGTCGGGAAAATCAGCCCCAGCATTTT
TRBD2,NA,TRBJ2-5,TRBV28,CASREGETQYF,TGTGCCAGCCGGGAGGGAGAGACCCAGTACTTC
NA,many,TRBJ2-1,TRBV28,CASGGGIVIVGEQFF,TGTGCCAGCGGGGGCGGGATCGTCATCGTTGGAGAGCAGTTCTTC
NA,many,TRBJ1-2,TRBV28,CATPGTYYGYTF,TGTGCCACCCCGGGGACCTACTATGGCTACACCTTC
TRBD2,many,TRBJ2-7,TRBV19,CASSKSGITYEQYF,TGTGCCAGTAGTAAAAGCGGGATAACCTACGAGCAGTACTTC
NA,NA,TRBJ2-7,TRBV13,CASSLGDASYEQYF,TGTGCCAGCAGCTTAGGGGACGCATCCTACGAGCAGTACTTC
TRBD2,NA,TRBJ2-3,TRBV6-4,CASSVRVAGTDTQYF,TGTGCCAGCAGTGTTCGGGTAGCGGGGACAGATACGCAGTATTTT
NA,NA,TRBJ1-2,TRBV7-8,CASSLGRLDSYGYTF,TGTGCCAGCAGCTTAGGACGGCTTGACTCGTATGGCTACACCTTC
TRBD1,NA,TRBJ1-4,TRBV19,CASSAQGDEKLFF,TGTGCCAGTAGTGCCCAGGGGGACGAAAAACTGTTTTTT
NA,NA,TRBJ2-5,TRBV19,CASNGAGETQYF,TGTGCCAGTAACGGCGCCGGAGAGACCCAGTACTTC
NA,NA,TRBJ1-5,TRBV6-1,CASSDGITNQPQHF,TGTGCCAGCAGTGATGGGATTACCAATCAGCCCCAGCATTTT
NA,NA,TRBJ2-1,TRBV21-1,CASSKGRDRNEQFF,TGTGCCAGCAGCAAAGGGAGAGACAGGAATGAGCAGTTCTTC
NA,NA,TRBJ1-1,TRBV28,CASDTGYMNTEAFF,TGTGCCAGCGATACAGGCTACATGAACACTGAAGCTTTCTTT
TRBD2,NA,TRBJ2-1,TRBV6-1,CATLPGLGSYNEQFF,TGTGCCACACTACCGGGACTAGGGTCCTACAATGAGCAGTTCTTC
NA,NA,TRBJ2-3,TRBV6-5,CASSYHPGDTQYF,TGTGCCAGCAGTTACCATCCTGGGGATACGCAGTATTTT
NA,NA,TRBJ2-1,TRBV7-9,CASRRVRLSYASEQFF,TGTGCCAGCAGAAGGGTTAGACTTTCGTACGCCAGTGAGCAGTTCTTC
NA,NA,TRBJ1-2,TRBV10-2,CASSEDHGQGGHYGYTF,TGCGCCAGCAGTGAGGACCATGGACAAGGCGGTCACTATGGCTACACCTTC
NA,NA,TRBJ1-4,TRBV6-1,CACTQGRKLFF,TGTGCCTGTACGCAGGGGCGAAAACTGTTTTTT
NA,once,TRBJ1-3,TRBV9,CASSPFRPGNTIYF,TGTGCCAGCAGCCCGTTCCGCCCGGGGAACACCATATATTTT
NA,few,TRBJ2-2,TRBV19,CASTVATNTGELFF,TGTGCCAGTACGGTAGCGACGAACACCGGGGAGCTGTTTTTT
TRBD2,NA,TRBJ2-2,TRBV19,CASSSAGGTGELFF,TGTGCCAGTAGTTCCGCGGGAGGCACCGGGGAGCTGTTTTTT
TRBD2,NA,TRBJ2-1,TRBV6-1,CASSVILAGSSNEQFF,TGTGCCAGCAGTGTCATACTAGCGGGGTCTAGCAATGAGCAGTTCTTC
TRBD1,NA,TRBJ2-7,TRBV6-1,CASSEGQGAFYEQYF,TGTGCCAGCAGTGAAGGACAGGGAGCTTTTTACGAGCAGTACTTC
TRBD2,NA,TRBJ2-5,TRBV28,CASSGLDDLKETQYF,TGTGCCAGCAGCGGACTAGACGACTTAAAAGAGACCCAGTACTTC
TRBD1,many,TRBJ2-1,TRBV25-1,CASSESGQVGDRNEQFF,TGTGCCAGCAGTGAATCAGGACAGGTCGGGGATAGGAATGAGCAGTTCTTC
NA,NA,TRBJ2-1,TRBV25-1,CASSECPPGTKYNEQFF,TGTGCCAGCAGTGAATGCCCTCCCGGGACGAAGTACAATGAGCAGTTCTTC
NA,few,TRBJ2-1,TRBV5-1,CASSLDSTYNEQFF,TGCGCCAGCAGCTTGGACTCGACCTACAATGAGCAGTTCTTC